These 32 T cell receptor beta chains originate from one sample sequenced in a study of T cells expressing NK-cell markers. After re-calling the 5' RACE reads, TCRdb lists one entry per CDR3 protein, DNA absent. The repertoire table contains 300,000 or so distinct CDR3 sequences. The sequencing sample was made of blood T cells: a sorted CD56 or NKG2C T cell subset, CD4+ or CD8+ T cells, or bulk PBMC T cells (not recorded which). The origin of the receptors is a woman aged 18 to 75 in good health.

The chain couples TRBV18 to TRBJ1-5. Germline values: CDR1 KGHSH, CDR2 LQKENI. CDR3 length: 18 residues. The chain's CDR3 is CASSPPGSAGRGNQPQHF.

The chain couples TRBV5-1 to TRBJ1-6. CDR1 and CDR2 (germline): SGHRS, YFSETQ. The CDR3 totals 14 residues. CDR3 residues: CASSYGQGNSPLHF.

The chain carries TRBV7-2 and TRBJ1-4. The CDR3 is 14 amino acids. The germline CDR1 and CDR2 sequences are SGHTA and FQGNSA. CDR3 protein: CASSFNGGNEKLFF. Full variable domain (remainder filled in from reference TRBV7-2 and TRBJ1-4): GAGVSQSPSNKVTEKGKDVELRCDPISGHTALYWYRQSLGQGLEFLIYFQGNSAPDKSGLPSDRFSAERTGGSVSTLTIQRTQQEDSAVYLCASSFNGGNEKLFFGSGTQLSVL.

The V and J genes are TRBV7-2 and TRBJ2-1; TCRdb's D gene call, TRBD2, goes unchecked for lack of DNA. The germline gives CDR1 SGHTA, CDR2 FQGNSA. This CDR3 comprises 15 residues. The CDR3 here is CASSPWTSSYNEQFF. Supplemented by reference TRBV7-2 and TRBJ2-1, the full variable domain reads GAGVSQSPSNKVTEKGKDVELRCDPISGHTALYWYRQSLGQGLEFLIYFQGNSAPDKSGLPSDRFSAERTGGSVSTLTIQRTQQEDSAVYLCASSPWTSSYNEQFFGPGTRLTVL.

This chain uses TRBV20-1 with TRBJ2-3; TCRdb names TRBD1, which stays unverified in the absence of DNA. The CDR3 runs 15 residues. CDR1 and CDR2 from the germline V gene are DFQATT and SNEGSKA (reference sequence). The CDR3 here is CSARVWGGQVDTQYF.

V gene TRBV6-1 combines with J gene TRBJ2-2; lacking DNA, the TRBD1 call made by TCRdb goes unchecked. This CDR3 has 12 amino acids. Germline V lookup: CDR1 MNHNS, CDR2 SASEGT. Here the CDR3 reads CASSSGTGELFF.

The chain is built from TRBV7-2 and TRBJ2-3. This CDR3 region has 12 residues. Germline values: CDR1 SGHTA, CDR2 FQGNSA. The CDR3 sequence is CASSSDGDTQYF.

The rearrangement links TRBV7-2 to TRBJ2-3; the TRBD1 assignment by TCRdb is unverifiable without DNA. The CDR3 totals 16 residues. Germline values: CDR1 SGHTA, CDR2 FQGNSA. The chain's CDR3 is CASSRSGGGFTDTQYF.

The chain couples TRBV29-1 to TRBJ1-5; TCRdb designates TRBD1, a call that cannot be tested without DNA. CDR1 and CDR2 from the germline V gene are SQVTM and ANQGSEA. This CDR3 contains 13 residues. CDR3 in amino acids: CSVQTASNQPQHF.

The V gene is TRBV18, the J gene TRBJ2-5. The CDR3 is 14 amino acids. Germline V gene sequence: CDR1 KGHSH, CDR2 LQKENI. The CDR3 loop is CASSPRMFQETQYF.

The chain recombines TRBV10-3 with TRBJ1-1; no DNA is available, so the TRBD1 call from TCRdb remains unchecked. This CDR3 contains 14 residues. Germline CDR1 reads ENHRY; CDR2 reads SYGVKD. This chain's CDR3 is CAISEAQGRTEAFF.

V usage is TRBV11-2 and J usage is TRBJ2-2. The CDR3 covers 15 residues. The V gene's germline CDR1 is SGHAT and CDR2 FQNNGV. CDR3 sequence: CASSAQAWGSGELFF.

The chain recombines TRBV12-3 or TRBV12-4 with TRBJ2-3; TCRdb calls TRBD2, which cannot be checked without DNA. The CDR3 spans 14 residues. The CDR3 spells CASRPGTAGDTQYF.

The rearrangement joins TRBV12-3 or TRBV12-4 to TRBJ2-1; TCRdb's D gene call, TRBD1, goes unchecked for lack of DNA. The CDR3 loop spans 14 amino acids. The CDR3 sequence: CASSLEGTRGEQFF.

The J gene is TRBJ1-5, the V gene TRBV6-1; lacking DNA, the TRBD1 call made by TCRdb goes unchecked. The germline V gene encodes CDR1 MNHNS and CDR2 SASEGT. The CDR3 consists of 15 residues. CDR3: CASSGQGAVNQPQHF.

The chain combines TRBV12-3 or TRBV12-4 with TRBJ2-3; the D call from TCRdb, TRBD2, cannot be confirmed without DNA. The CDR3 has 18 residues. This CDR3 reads CASSLGGGGRTSTDTQYF.

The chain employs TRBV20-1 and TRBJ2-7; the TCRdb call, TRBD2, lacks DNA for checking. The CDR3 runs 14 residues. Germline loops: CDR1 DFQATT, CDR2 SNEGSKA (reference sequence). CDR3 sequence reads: CSARAGTSSYEQYF.

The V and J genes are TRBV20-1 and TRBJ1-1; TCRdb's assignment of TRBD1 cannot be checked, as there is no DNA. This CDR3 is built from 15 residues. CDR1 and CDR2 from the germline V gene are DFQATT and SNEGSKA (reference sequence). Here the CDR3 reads CSARDSRQLNTEAFF.

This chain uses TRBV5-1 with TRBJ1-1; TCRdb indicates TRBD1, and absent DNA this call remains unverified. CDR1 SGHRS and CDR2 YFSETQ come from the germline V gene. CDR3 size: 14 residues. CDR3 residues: CASSHPGQGSEAFF.

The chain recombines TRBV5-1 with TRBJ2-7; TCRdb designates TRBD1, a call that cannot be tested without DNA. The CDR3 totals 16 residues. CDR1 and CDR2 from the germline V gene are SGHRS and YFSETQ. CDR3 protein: CASSFQPGTGLYEQYF.

This CDR3 is CASSLHRAEAFF. The rearrangement links TRBV11-2 to TRBJ1-1; TCRdb's D gene call, TRBD1, goes unchecked for lack of DNA. The length of the CDR3 is 12 residues. Looked up from germline, CDR1 is SGHAT and CDR2 is FQNNGV.

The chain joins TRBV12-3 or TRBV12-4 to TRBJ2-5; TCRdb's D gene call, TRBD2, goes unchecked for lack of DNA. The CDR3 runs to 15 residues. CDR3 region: CASALRNSRQETQYF.

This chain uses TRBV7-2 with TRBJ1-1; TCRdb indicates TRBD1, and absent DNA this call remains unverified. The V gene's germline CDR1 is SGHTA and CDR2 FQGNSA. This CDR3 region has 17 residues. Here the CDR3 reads CASSLVATGLRNTEAFF. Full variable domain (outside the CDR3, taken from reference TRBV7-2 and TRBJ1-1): GAGVSQSPSNKVTEKGKDVELRCDPISGHTALYWYRQSLGQGLEFLIYFQGNSAPDKSGLPSDRFSAERTGGSVSTLTIQRTQQEDSAVYLCASSLVATGLRNTEAFFGQGTRLTVV.

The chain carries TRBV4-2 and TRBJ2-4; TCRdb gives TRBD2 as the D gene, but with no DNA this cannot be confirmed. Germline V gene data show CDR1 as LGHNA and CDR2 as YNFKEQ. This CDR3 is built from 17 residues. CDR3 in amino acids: CASSQASSELAKNIQYF.

The chain's CDR3 is CASNFRGVLLLRYEQYF. V usage is TRBV23-1 and J usage is TRBJ2-7; with no DNA, the TCRdb D assignment of TRBD1 cannot be verified. TRBV23-1 is recorded as an ORF, its role being uncertain. The CDR3 contains 17 residues.

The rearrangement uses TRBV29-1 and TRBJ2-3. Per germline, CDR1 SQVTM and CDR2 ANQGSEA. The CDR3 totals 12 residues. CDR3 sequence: CSVDVPSDTQYF.

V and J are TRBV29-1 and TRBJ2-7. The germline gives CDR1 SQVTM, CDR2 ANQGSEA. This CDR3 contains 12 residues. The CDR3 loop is CSVQAVYNEQYF.

The CDR3 loop is CASSRRGHSYEQYF. The chain employs TRBV2 and TRBJ2-7; TCRdb lists TRBD1, though no DNA is available to test this call. This CDR3 contains 14 residues. The germline gives CDR1 SNHLY, CDR2 FYNNEI. Full variable domain (rest looked up from reference TRBV2 and TRBJ2-7): EPEVTQTPSHQVTQMGQEVILRCVPISNHLYFYWYRQILGQKVEFLVSFYNNEISEKSEIFDDQFSVERPDGSNFTLKIRSTKLEDSAMYFCASSRRGHSYEQYFGPGTRLTVT.

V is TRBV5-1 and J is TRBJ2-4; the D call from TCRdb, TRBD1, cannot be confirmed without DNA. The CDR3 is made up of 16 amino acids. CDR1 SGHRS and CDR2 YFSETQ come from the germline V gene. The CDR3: CASSPTQGGTKNIQYF.

CDR3: CASSQRGLTNEKLFF. The V call is TRBV4-3, the J call TRBJ1-4; without DNA, the TCRdb call of TRBD1 cannot be checked. CDR1 and CDR2 (germline): LGHNA, YSLEER. CDR3 length: 15 amino acids.

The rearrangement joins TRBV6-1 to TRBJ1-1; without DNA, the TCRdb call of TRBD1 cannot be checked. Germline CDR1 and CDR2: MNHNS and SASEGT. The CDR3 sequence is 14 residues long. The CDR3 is CASRGRTMNTEAFF.

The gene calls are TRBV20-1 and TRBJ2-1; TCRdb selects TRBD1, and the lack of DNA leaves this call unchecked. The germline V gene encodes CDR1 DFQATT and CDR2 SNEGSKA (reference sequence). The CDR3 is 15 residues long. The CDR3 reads CSARPPGQGKNEQFF.